Reported below is one TCR beta chain. Its antigen is not identified. One end of the junction does not line up with germline, which may come from a read error. The protocol was immunoSEQ multiplex PCR, while the TCRdb copy is restricted to in-frame clones and leaves out a portion. The data show more than 25,000 clones, over 80% seen once. From germline, CDR1 is MNHEY and CDR2 SVGAGI. CDR3 length: 13 residues. The data were taken from a study of lymphopenia after photon versus proton radiotherapy. The study, taken as a whole, reports: A bigger post-nadir fall in TCR diversity correlated inversely with survival time in deceased patients.

The sample consisted of peripheral blood, taken from a patient treated with photon-based radiotherapy. The gene calls are TRBV6-5 and TRBJ2-7; TRBD1 matches 7 bases. The origin of this receptor is a woman between 45 and 65 years old with pancreatic cancer. CDR3 DNA sequence: TGTGCCAGCAGCTACGCGACAGGGTACGGGCAGTACTTC. Amino acids: CASSYATGYGQYF.